This TCR beta chain was sequenced during a study of blood T cells in healthy people across ages (dated by TCRdb to about 2015). Some background on the complete study: In model experiments, template switching captured roughly one uniquely barcoded TCR beta cDNA molecule for every two T cells. The study measured age-related changes in TCR beta repertoire diversity using deep sequencing normalized with unique cDNA molecular identifiers. Using the same blood draw, the study looked at two additional independent replicas of 1 million unique cDNA reads for two donors, one aged 18 to 30 and the other aged 80 or older. Four age groups were formed from the donors: young (average about 17 years), middle-aged (approximately 40), aged (around 68) and long-lived (roughly 88).

Overall study outcomes, separate from this receptor: Bulk unsorted PBMC profiling prevented conclusive comparison of naive and antigen-experienced compartments. Observed TCR beta diversity per million T cells fell roughly linearly with age, and a significant reduction was already apparent by age around 36. Estimates of total diversity based on one million sequenced T cells were considered lower bounds and underestimates. The percentage of naive T cells measured by flow cytometry correlated strongly with observed TCR beta diversity. The CMV infection status of donors was not known, potentially confounding age-related changes in expanded clonotypes. Compared with the aged group, the long-lived group had more naive CD4+ T cells, fewer expanded clones and increased TCR diversity, a pattern suggesting age selection.

Receptor amplification or capture employed 5' RACE. The reads were generated on an Illumina HiSeq 2500. A second about 7 to 12 cycle PCR used a sample-barcoded 5' primer and a J-beta primer mix. Each TCR beta cDNA molecule received a unique molecular identifier from a template-switch 5' adaptor carrying 12 random nucleotides. At least 2.5 million CDR3-containing paired-end reads were obtained from each sample. All of the RNA was converted into first-strand cDNA using the Mint cDNA synthesis kit, with a TRBC-specific oligonucleotide serving as the primer. After uracil-DNA glycosylase treatment, a first 18-cycle PCR used universal primers M1SS and BC2_uni_R on all cDNA. In the authors' own workflow: Normalization of each sample was performed by random selection of 1 million high-quality reads, each carrying a distinct molecular identifier. Instead of being binned into consensus sequences, reads that shared molecular identifiers were thrown out. MiTCR, run with a Q25 quality threshold and the strictest error-elimination algorithm, handled CDR3 identification, clonotype clustering and error correction. A nonparametric unseen species model using Euler transformation provided a lower-bound estimate of total TCR beta diversity. TCRdb handled the public reads itself, with Q25 trimming in fastp and clone calling in MiXCR, and kept productive beta chains. For every CDR3 protein sequence, its rows merge into one entry that carries the most common genes and DNA. TCRdb, not the authors, supplied the V and J calls. A total of roughly 500,000 distinct CDR3 sequences appear in this sample, around 24% of them only once. The top ten constitute around 10% of the sample.

Donors were a few dozen systemically healthy Caucasian individuals from Russia aged roughly 6 to 90 years. About 10 milliliters of peripheral blood were collected from each donor into EDTA-treated Vacutainer tubes. Ficoll-Paque density-gradient centrifugation was used to isolate PBMCs, with at least 6.5 million per sample. Total RNA, at least 5.5 micrograms per sample, was extracted from PBMCs with Trizol reagent. For every donor, an aliquot of PBMCs went through flow cytometry to measure the percentages of naive CD45RAhigh/CD27high T cells. A note on this clonotype: The antigen this receptor binds is unknown. Qualities for individual bases were not recorded, and no much larger clone is one base off.

CDR3 length: 15 amino acids, cysteine to phenylalanine. Only the CDR3 portion is preserved as DNA: 45 bases, with reading frame beginning at the first base. A distance of 14 bases separates the germline ends of V and J, which lose 2 bases and 3 bases respectively. The germline V gene encodes CDR1 SGHAT and CDR2 FQNNGV. The same data also went into a second study, on T cells of mothers and their children. The second investigation adds: Nine systemically healthy Caucasian individuals served as donors, namely three mothers together with their six children. cDNA synthesis used all of the extracted RNA, with approximately 1.4 ug of RNA in each 15 ul reaction. In the second PCR, the M1S primer added sample barcodes and 2-4 random nucleotides. Each mother yielded over 10 million TCR beta CDR3 reads and each child a few million reads. Thymic selection shapes the output of TCR recombination in a similar way in related and unrelated pairs, and inherited differences have a minor effect. Related mother-child pairs always showed normalized repertoire overlap that was slightly higher than in unrelated mother-child pairs, though the difference was never significant. No persistent microchimeric T cell clones were detected, at a sensitivity of about 100 clones per million clonotypes. Deep NGS was used in the study to compare the TCR beta repertoires of mothers and children and to look for features that separate related mother-child pairs from unrelated individuals. Mothers averaged around 40 +/- 4 years of age and children averaged around 10 +/- 4 years. After adapter ligation with NEBNext reagents, the libraries were sequenced on Illumina HiSeq 2000 with 100+100 nt paired-end reads. Mother and child libraries were prepared a month apart and sequenced in separate runs to prevent cross-contamination. For each donor, somewhere between about 450,000 and 2,200,000 distinct TCR beta clonotypes were identified. Naive TCR beta clonotypes were estimated from low-frequency clonotypes matched to each donor's FACS-determined naive share, without sorting.

Sequencing was performed on blood. This chain is built from TRBV11-2 and TRBJ2-7; tentative D gene TRBD1, with 5 bases matching. This sequence originates from a boy between 10 and 17 years old in good health. CDR3 protein: CASSLRGQDLYEQYF. The DNA is as follows: TGTGCCAGCAGCTTAAGGGGTCAAGACCTCTACGAGCAGTACTTC. Extended through the reference TRBV11-2 and TRBJ2-7 proteins, this CDR3 yields the full variable domain: EAGVAQSPRYKIIEKRQSVAFWCNPISGHATLYWYQQILGQGPKLLIQFQNNGVVDDSQLPKDRFSAERLKGVDSTLKIQPAKLEDSAVYLCASSLRGQDLYEQYFGPGTRLTVT.